The 10 T cell receptor beta chains in this list originate from one sample, sequenced in a study of regulatory T cells in long-lasting Graves disease. The time point is: persistent/refractory GD, antithyroid drugs over 5 years with positive TRAb. PBMC-extracted RNA yielded the TCR library. To make TCR beta libraries, researchers used iRepertoire HTBI primers and Arm-PCR of CDR3 regions. TCRdb reanalysed the multiplex PCR reads using MiXCR and keeps one entry per CDR3 protein. The table lists roughly 500,000 distinct CDR3 sequences, under 25% of them singletons. Source: peripheral blood mononuclear cells (PBMCs), taken when the disease was refractory, from a patient treated with antithyroid drugs. The receptors come from a female donor with Graves disease.

V is TRBV6-1 and J is TRBJ2-3; D is perhaps TRBD2 (7 bases). The CDR3 consists of 17 residues. Trimming shortened V by 7 bases and J by 0 bases, and 20 bases separated the two germline ends. The germline CDR1 and CDR2 sequences are MNHNS and SASEGT. DNA for the CDR3: TGTGCCAGCACTTCACTTTTGGGCGGGGGCAGCACAGATACGCAGTATTTT. It codes for CASTSLLGGGSTDTQYF.

To note about this clonotype: Since the CDR3 does not end with the conserved phenylalanine or tryptophan, this likely comes from a read error. The V gene is TRBV15, the J gene TRBJ1-5, with D perhaps matching TRBD1 (5 bases). V was clipped by 4 bases and J by 2 bases, with 9 bases between them. The CDR3 loop spans 14 amino acids. Germline V gives CDR1 LNHNV, CDR2 YYDKDF (reference sequence). The CDR3 region is CATSTDIGNQPQHL. The CDR3 DNA follows: TGTGCCACCAGCACGGACATTGGCAATCAGCCCCAGCATCTT.

This clonotype was observed a few times. This chain uses TRBV25-1 with TRBJ1-5; TRBD1 matches at 7 bases. V was clipped by 8 bases and J by 0 bases; unmatched bases: 13. The CDR3 length is 17 residues. Germline V gene sequence: CDR1 MGHDK, CDR2 SYGVNS. CDR3 amino acids: CASAGRGQEGSNQPQHF. CDR3 nucleotide sequence: TGTGCCAGCGCGGGAAGGGGGCAGGAGGGTAGCAATCAGCCCCAGCATTTT.

This clonotype has more than one count but fewer than ten. The gene calls are TRBV28 and TRBJ1-1; TRBD1 aligns across 8 bases. Germline trimming cut 6 bases from V and 5 bases from J; bases unmatched to any gene: 14. The germline V gene encodes CDR1 MDHEN and CDR2 SYDVKM. The CDR3 has 16 residues. The CDR3 region has the DNA TGTGCCAGCAGGCTAACTTTGACAGGGGTGGTGACTGAAGCTTTCTTT. It specifies CASRLTLTGVVTEAFF.

This chain connects TRBV28 to TRBJ2-7; 8 bases align to TRBD1. The germline V gene encodes CDR1 MDHEN and CDR2 SYDVKM. The V gene end was trimmed by 4 bases and the J gene end by 9 bases; junction bases not matched to a gene: 11. The CDR3 covers 14 residues. The CDR3 loop reads CASSSGQEPFWQYF. The CDR3, as DNA: TGTGCCAGCAGTTCGGGACAGGAGCCGTTTTGGCAGTACTTC.

This CDR3 reads CASSWIVRFDETQYF. The CDR3 bases are TGTGCCAGCAGCTGGATCGTCCGGTTCGATGAGACCCAGTACTTC. This chain joins TRBV5-5 and TRBJ2-5; D gene unclear. The CDR3 extends over 15 amino acids. Per germline, CDR1 SGHKS and CDR2 YYEKEE (reference sequence). The V end lost 3 bases, the J end lost 5 bases, and 17 bases lay between the germline ends.

The chain carries TRBV19 and TRBJ2-2; 8 positions match TRBD2. Trimming removed 6 bases from V and 8 bases from J; junction bases left unmatched: 8. Germline-derived CDR1 and CDR2 are LNHDA and SQIVND (reference sequence). The CDR3 is 14 residues long. The CDR3 DNA follows: TGTGCCAGTAGGACCCGGGGGGGCCTTGGGGAGCTGTTTTTT. Its protein product is CASRTRGGLGELFF.

In this sample, this clonotype turned up many times. V is TRBV28 and J is TRBJ2-5; possibly TRBD2 for D (6 bases). Germline V lookup: CDR1 MDHEN, CDR2 SYDVKM. The CDR3 loop spans 16 amino acids. With 6 bases removed from V and 3 bases from J, the gap between germline ends came to 20 bases. CDR3 bases: TGTGCCAGCAGCCACCTACGGGACTTCGGGGAAGAGACCCAGTACTTC. Protein sequence: CASSHLRDFGEETQYF.

This clonotype has at least ten counts. The CDR3 bases are TGTGCCAGCAGTTACGCGAGTGGAGCAAATTCACCCCTCCACTTT. It yields the protein CASSYASGANSPLHF. The V and J genes are TRBV6-5 and TRBJ1-6; D is undetermined. V was clipped by 2 bases and J by 7 bases, with 12 bases between them. Germline CDR1 is MNHEY and CDR2 is SVGAGI. The CDR3 spans 15 residues.

This clonotype was observed at least ten times. This chain connects TRBV28 to TRBJ1-5, with 7 positions matching TRBD1. Germline V CDR1 and CDR2: MDHEN, SYDVKM. The CDR3 contains 16 residues. Trimming took 7 bases from V and 0 from J; bases not matched to a gene: 9. In nucleotides, the CDR3 is TGTGCCAGCACCCCTAGGGGGCAGGCTAGCAATCAGCCCCAGCATTTT. This encodes CASTPRGQASNQPQHF.